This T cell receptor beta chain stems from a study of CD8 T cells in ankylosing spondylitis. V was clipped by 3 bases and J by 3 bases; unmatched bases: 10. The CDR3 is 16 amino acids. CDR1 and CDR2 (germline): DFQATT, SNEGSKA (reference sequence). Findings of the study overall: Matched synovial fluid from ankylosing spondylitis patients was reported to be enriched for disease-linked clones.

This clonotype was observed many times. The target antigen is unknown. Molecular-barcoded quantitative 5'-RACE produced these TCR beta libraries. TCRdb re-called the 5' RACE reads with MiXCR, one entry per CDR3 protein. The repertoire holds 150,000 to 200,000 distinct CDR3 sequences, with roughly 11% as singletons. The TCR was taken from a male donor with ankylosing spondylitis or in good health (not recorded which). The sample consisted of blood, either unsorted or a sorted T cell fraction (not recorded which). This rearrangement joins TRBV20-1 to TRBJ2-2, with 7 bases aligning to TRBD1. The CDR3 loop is CSARVLGGSDTGELFF. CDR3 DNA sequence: TGCAGTGCTAGGGTCTTAGGGGGCTCGGACACCGGGGAGCTGTTTTTT.